The 19 T cell receptor beta chains presented below share a single source sample, sequenced in a study of T cells after somatic rescue of genetic block. Sequenced by immunoSEQ multiplex PCR; TCRdb stores in-frame clones only, minus some. The repertoire consists of some 10,000 clones, with approximately 72% occurring once and the leading ten covering 8% to 9.5%. The specimen sequenced was peripheral blood mononuclear cells (PBMCs). The receptor source for this set is a boy younger than 18.

The chain has TRBV29-1 and TRBJ2-3, with 12 bases that match TRBD1. This CDR3 has 14 amino acids. The trim removed 7 bases at V and 0 bases at J, leaving 2 bases unmatched. CDR1 and CDR2 from the germline V gene are SQVTM and ANQGSEA. CDR3: CSAGQGASTDTQYF. CDR3 DNA sequence: TGCAGCGCGGGACAGGGGGCCAGCACAGATACGCAGTATTTT.

The rearrangement links TRBV29-1 to TRBJ2-1; 12 bases match TRBD2. The junction had 6 bases not matched to a gene; V was cut back by 8 bases and J by 4 bases. The CDR3 covers 14 residues. Germline V gene sequence: CDR1 SQVTM, CDR2 ANQGSEA. CDR3: CSFTGLAGYNEQFF. CDR3 coding DNA: TGCAGCTTCACGGGACTAGCGGGTTACAATGAGCAGTTCTTC.

The chain employs TRBV4-3 and TRBJ1-1; D gene ambiguous. This CDR3 region has 15 residues. Trimming took off 5 bases at V and 1 base at J, with 14 bases between the two ends. Germline values: CDR1 LGHNA, CDR2 YSLEER. CDR3 sequence: CASSYGLGRNTEAFF. The CDR3 region has the DNA TGCGCCAGCAGCTACGGCTTGGGCCGGAACACTGAAGCTTTCTTT.

The chain joins TRBV15 to TRBJ2-7; no clear D. Per the germline V gene, CDR1 is LNHNV and CDR2 is YYDKDF (reference sequence). V shed 4 bases and J shed 1 base, with 11 bases lying between them. The CDR3 totals 14 residues. Written as DNA, the CDR3 is TGTGCCACCAGCACCGACGGAATTTCCTACGAGCAGTACTTC. Residues: CATSTDGISYEQYF. The whole variable domain, remainder taken from reference TRBV15 and TRBJ2-7, is DAMVIQNPRYQVTQFGKPVTLSCSQTLNHNVMYWYQQKSSQAPKLLFHYYDKDFNNEADTPDNFQSRRPNTSFCFLDIRSPGLGDTAMYLCATSTDGISYEQYFGPGTRLTVT.

The rearrangement links TRBV29-1 to TRBJ2-7, with 9 positions matching TRBD2. The CDR3 extends over 13 amino acids. Per the germline V gene, CDR1 is SQVTM and CDR2 is ANQGSEA. The J segment lost 6 bases and the V segment lost 4 bases, leaving 7 bases of the junction unmatched. CDR3 protein: CSVALAGGLEQYF. CDR3 bases: TGCAGCGTTGCACTGGCGGGGGGGCTCGAGCAGTACTTC.

The sample holds a few counts of this clone. The chain is built from TRBV5-1 and TRBJ2-5; D is undetermined. The germline V and J ends were trimmed by 3 bases and 1 base, with 7 bases remaining between them. CDR1 and CDR2 (germline): SGHRS, YFSETQ. This CDR3 contains 13 residues. CDR3 bases: TGCGCCAGCAGCTGGCAGGCCCAAGAGACCCAGTACTTC. Its protein product is CASSWQAQETQYF.

The chain carries TRBV12-5 and TRBJ2-7, with D possibly called TRBD1 or TRBD2 (5 bases each). CDR1 and CDR2 (germline): LGHNT, FRNRAP. V lost 1 base to trimming and J lost 1 base, with 20 bases between them. The CDR3 contains 18 residues. The CDR3 is CASGLERNLGTRSYEQYF. The CDR3 DNA reads TGTGCTAGTGGTTTGGAAAGGAACCTCGGGACGCGATCCTACGAGCAGTACTTC.

This clone has just one count. This chain joins TRBV7-9 and TRBJ2-5; 9 bases agree with TRBD2. This CDR3 comprises 19 residues. The V gene end was trimmed by 1 base and the J gene end by 2 bases; junction bases not matched to a gene: 14. CDR1 is SEHNR, CDR2 FQNEAQ, per germline (reference sequence). The DNA of the CDR3 is TGTGCCAGCAGCTTAGGACAGGGACTGACTAGCGGAGGGCAAGAGACCCAGTACTTC. This gives the protein CASSLGQGLTSGGQETQYF.

V usage is TRBV4-2 and J usage is TRBJ2-2; D is possibly TRBD2 (5 bases). V lost 0 bases to trimming and J lost 5 bases, with 13 bases between them. CDR3 length: 16 amino acids. CDR1 is LGHNA and CDR2 is YNFKEQ in the germline V gene. The chain's CDR3 is CASSQDPGNPTGELFF. The CDR3 DNA follows: TGTGCCAGCAGCCAAGACCCGGGGAACCCTACCGGGGAGCTGTTTTTT.

The V gene is TRBV2, the J gene TRBJ1-4; weak D call: TRBD1 (5 bases). The CDR3 is made up of 13 amino acids. Germline CDR1 reads SNHLY; CDR2 reads FYNNEI. Trimming took 11 bases from V and 4 from J, leaving 14 bases between them. The CDR3 DNA is TGTGCCGTCAGGGTATCGGGTAATGAAAAACTGTTTTTT. Its protein is CAVRVSGNEKLFF.

This chain links TRBV7-9 with TRBJ2-1, with D possibly matching TRBD2 (6 bases). V lost 5 bases, J lost 4 bases, and 15 bases lay in between. Germline V lookup: CDR1 SEHNR, CDR2 FQNEAQ (reference sequence). This CDR3 contains 15 residues. CDR3 residues: CASSPRAGPYNEQFF. The CDR3 region has the DNA TGTGCCAGCAGCCCCCGTGCGGGGCCGTACAATGAGCAGTTCTTC.

This clone showed up just once. This chain connects TRBV6-4 to TRBJ2-3; D gene ambiguous. The CDR3 spans 11 residues. The ends were cut back, 8 bases at V and 3 bases at J, with 6 bases in the middle. CDR1 is MRHNA and CDR2 is SNTAGT in the germline V gene. In DNA form, the CDR3 reads TGTGCCAGCCGCCCGACAGATACGCAGTATTTT. It yields the protein CASRPTDTQYF.

This clone was observed a handful of times. J is TRBJ2-2 and V is TRBV7-2; no reliable D call. The CDR3 covers 13 residues. Trimming removed 1 base at V and 8 bases at J, with 8 bases between. Germline V gene lookup returns CDR1 SGHTA and CDR2 FQGNSA. The CDR3 here is CASSLGPTGELFF. CDR3 sequence (DNA): TGTGCCAGCAGCTTAGGTCCGACAGGGGAGCTGTTTTTT.

The chain joins TRBV15 to TRBJ2-3; no definite D call. Germline V gene sequence: CDR1 LNHNV, CDR2 YYDKDF (reference sequence). The CDR3 is made up of 15 amino acids. V gave up 3 bases and J gave up 2 bases, with 12 bases separating them. This CDR3 is CATSRSLGPTDTQYF. CDR3 nucleotides: TGTGCCACCAGCAGGTCCCTGGGCCCCACAGATACGCAGTATTTT.

CDR3 amino acids: CASSQGGGTYNEQFF. As DNA, the CDR3 is TGCGCCAGCAGCCAAGGGGGGGGGACCTACAATGAGCAGTTCTTC. The V and J genes are TRBV4-3 and TRBJ2-1; TRBD2 aligns across 7 bases. The CDR3 runs to 15 residues. Trimming cost V 1 base and J 2 bases; bases outside gene matches: 2. Germline V gene sequence: CDR1 LGHNA, CDR2 YSLEER.

The chain recombines TRBV5-6 with TRBJ1-1; D unresolved. Per germline, CDR1 SGHDT and CDR2 YYEEEE. The CDR3 contains 13 residues. Trimming pared 8 bases from V and 7 bases from J, leaving 18 bases between. The CDR3 reads CASERALAREAFF. Written as DNA, the CDR3 is TGTGCCAGTGAGAGGGCCTTGGCGCGTGAAGCTTTCTTT.

The chain carries TRBV7-2 and TRBJ1-5, with 7 bases aligning to TRBD1. This CDR3 comprises 16 residues. Germline CDR1 is SGHTA and CDR2 is FQGNSA. V lost 4 bases and J lost 4; bases outside the gene matches: 10. For the CDR3, the DNA is TGTGCCAGCAGCTACCTCGGGACAGCAGAAAATCAGCCCCAGCATTTT. Its translation: CASSYLGTAENQPQHF.

This clone has more than one count but fewer than ten. The chain recombines TRBV6-1 with TRBJ2-5; TRBD2 might be the D (5 bases). Between the trimmed V and J ends, which lost 0 bases and 1 base, there was a span of 9 bases. Germline V gene sequence: CDR1 MNHNS, CDR2 SASEGT. The CDR3 has 15 amino acids. The CDR3 region has the DNA TGTGCCAGCAGTGAAGCGAGGGTTTCCCAAGAGACCCAGTACTTC. It encodes CASSEARVSQETQYF.

This clone was counted a few times. This chain connects TRBV4-3 to TRBJ1-4, with D uncertain. This CDR3 is 14 amino acids long. V lost 1 base and J 7 bases, leaving 10 bases between the germline ends. Per germline, CDR1 LGHNA and CDR2 YSLEER. The CDR3 spells CASSQVPPGEKLFF. The CDR3 DNA reads TGCGCCAGCAGCCAAGTCCCTCCGGGTGAAAAACTGTTTTTT.